The 21 T cell receptor beta chains presented below share a single source sample, sequenced in a study of monozygotic twins with cystic fibrosis. The repertoire was sequenced with immunoSEQ multiplex PCR; TCRdb's copy has only in-frame clones and lacks some. This sample yields tens of thousands of clones, of which around 98% are seen a single time; about 0.15% belongs to the top ten. Specimen: blood. The receptor set was obtained from a girl aged 5 to 17 with cystic fibrosis.

This clone was counted once. V usage is TRBV7-2 and J usage is TRBJ2-7; D is perhaps TRBD1 or TRBD2 (5 bases each). CDR1 is SGHTA and CDR2 is FQGNSA in the germline V gene. The CDR3 extends over 14 amino acids. Between the trimmed V and J ends, which lost 1 base and 5 bases, there was a span of 12 bases. The CDR3 DNA reads as TGTGCCAGCAGCTTAGGACTAACAGGCAACGAGCAGTACTTC. As protein: CASSLGLTGNEQYF.

The V call is TRBV7-2, the J call TRBJ1-4; no reliable D call. The CDR3 spans 11 residues. Germline CDR1 and CDR2: SGHTA and FQGNSA. Trimming left V 2 bases short and J 7 bases short, with 2 bases between. CDR3 protein: CASSLSEKLFF. CDR3 in DNA: TGTGCCAGCAGCTTATCTGAAAAACTGTTTTTT.

The chain employs TRBV7-9 and TRBJ2-2; a possible D gene is TRBD1 (5 bases). This CDR3 contains 16 residues. The V end lost 5 bases, the J end lost 5 bases, and 18 bases lay between the germline ends. Germline assignment: CDR1 SEHNR and CDR2 FQNEAQ (reference sequence). The CDR3 reads CASSPSSRVSTGELFF. The CDR3 coding sequence is TGTGCCAGCAGCCCTTCATCCAGGGTGTCGACCGGGGAGCTGTTTTTT. Drawing the rest from reference TRBV7-9 and TRBJ2-2, the complete variable domain is DTGVSQNPRHKITKRGQNVTFRCDPISEHNRLYWYRQTLGQGPEFLTYFQNEAQLEKSRLLSDRFSAERPKGSFSTLEIQRTEQGDSAMYLCASSPSSRVSTGELFFGEGSRLTVL.

This clone occurred once. The chain carries TRBV28 and TRBJ2-7; TRBD2 agrees at 8 bases. CDR1 is MDHEN and CDR2 is SYDVKM in the germline V gene. Trimming cost V 4 bases and J 4 bases; bases outside gene matches: 12. The CDR3 has 16 amino acids. The CDR3 DNA reads as TGTGCCAGCAGTTCTTTAAGCGGGAGTAGGGGTTACGAGCAGTACTTC. Translating gives CASSSLSGSRGYEQYF.

The chain joins TRBV5-4 to TRBJ2-3; 11 positions match TRBD2. In germline, CDR1 is SGHNT, CDR2 YYREEE (reference sequence). The CDR3 has 16 residues. Germline trimming cut 5 bases from V and 3 bases from J; bases unmatched to any gene: 8. Written as DNA, the CDR3 is TGTGCCAGCAGTTCCATAGCGGGAGGGCCGACAGATACGCAGTATTTT. It translates to CASSSIAGGPTDTQYF.

Written as DNA, the CDR3 is TGTGCCAGCAGCCAAGCGGGGACCCAGTACTTC. This codes for CASSQAGTQYF. This chain uses TRBV27 with TRBJ2-5, with D possibly TRBD2 on 6 matching bases. CDR3 size: 11 residues. The germline gives CDR1 MNHEY, CDR2 SMNVEV (reference sequence). Trimming removed 6 bases from V and 7 bases from J, with 9 bases in between.

The rearrangement links TRBV7-9 to TRBJ2-2; D is unresolved. The V gene lost 3 bases and the J gene lost 6 bases, with 2 bases spanning the gap. Germline lookup yields CDR1 SEHNR and CDR2 FQNEAQ (reference sequence). The CDR3 is 11 amino acids. Here the CDR3 DNA reads TGTGCCAGCAGCTTGGCCGGGGAGCTGTTTTTT. Its protein product is CASSLAGELFF.

The chain recombines TRBV9 with TRBJ2-1; 10 bases map to TRBD2. The CDR3 has 16 residues. From germline, CDR1 is SGDLS and CDR2 YYNGEE. V shed 3 bases, J shed 4 bases, and the junction held 7 bases outside the gene matches. CDR3 DNA sequence: TGTGCCAGCAGCGCCAGAGGGACTAGCGAGTACAATGAGCAGTTCTTC. Its translation is CASSARGTSEYNEQFF. The full variable domain, with the rest looked up from reference TRBV9 and TRBJ2-1, is DSGVTQTPKHLITATGQRVTLRCSPRSGDLSVYWYQQSLDQGLQFLIQYYNGEERAKGNILERFSAQQFPDLHSELNLSSLELGDSALYFCASSARGTSEYNEQFFGPGTRLTVL.

This sequence joins TRBV2 and TRBJ2-7, with D possibly being TRBD1 (5 bases). With 3 bases removed from V and 3 bases from J, the gap between germline ends came to 6 bases. The germline CDR1 and CDR2 sequences are SNHLY and FYNNEI. The CDR3 covers 12 residues. This CDR3 is CASSETVYEQYV. The CDR3 DNA follows: TGTGCCAGCAGTGAGACAGTCTACGAGCAGTACGTC.

V usage is TRBV9 and J usage is TRBJ2-1; 12 positions agree with TRBD2. There are 15 residues in the CDR3. Trimming at V came to 4 bases and at J to 6 bases, leaving 5 bases not matched to a gene. Germline lookup yields CDR1 SGDLS and CDR2 YYNGEE. The CDR3 loop reads CASSSTSGRSNEQFF. DNA for the CDR3: TGTGCCAGCAGCTCCACTAGCGGGAGGAGCAATGAGCAGTTCTTC.

The chain uses TRBV7-8 and TRBJ1-4; 9 bases map to TRBD1. V lost 1 base, J lost 8 bases, and 2 bases stayed unmatched. The CDR3 runs 14 residues. In germline, CDR1 is SGHVS, CDR2 FQNEAQ. The CDR3 DNA reads as TGTGCCAGCAGCTTAGGGGGACAGGGCGAAAAACTGTTTTTT. Translated: CASSLGGQGEKLFF.

The V gene is TRBV5-1, the J gene TRBJ2-2; D ambiguous. V was cut by 1 base and J by 6 bases, with 16 bases left in between. The germline V gene encodes CDR1 SGHRS and CDR2 YFSETQ. The CDR3 consists of 16 residues. In DNA form, the CDR3 reads TGCGCCAGCAGCTTGTCGGACCCCAACAACGCCGGGGAGCTGTTTTTT. Translation gives CASSLSDPNNAGELFF.

The rearrangement links TRBV7-9 to TRBJ2-4; D could derive from TRBD1 or TRBD2 (5 bases each). The V end was cut by 2 bases, the J end by 1 base, with 6 bases between. Germline CDR1 SEHNR, CDR2 FQNEAQ (reference sequence). The CDR3 extends over 14 amino acids. The CDR3 sequence: CASSLWDAKNIQYF. CDR3 DNA: TGTGCCAGCAGCTTATGGGACGCCAAAAACATTCAGTACTTC. The variable domain in full, with the rest retrieved from reference TRBV7-9 and TRBJ2-4, is DTGVSQNPRHKITKRGQNVTFRCDPISEHNRLYWYRQTLGQGPEFLTYFQNEAQLEKSRLLSDRFSAERPKGSFSTLEIQRTEQGDSAMYLCASSLWDAKNIQYFGAGTRLSVL.

The CDR3 is CASSVGDRHQETQYF. CDR3 nucleotides: TGTGCCAGCAGCGTAGGTGATCGTCACCAAGAGACCCAGTACTTC. The chain recombines TRBV9 with TRBJ2-5; D gene ambiguous. The V end lost 0 bases, the J end lost 0 bases, and 9 bases lay between the germline ends. This CDR3 contains 15 residues. Germline V lookup: CDR1 SGDLS, CDR2 YYNGEE.

V usage is TRBV16 and J usage is TRBJ1-5, with a weak D call TRBD1 (5 bases). The V gene lost 1 base and the J gene lost 5 bases, with 6 bases spanning the gap. CDR3 size: 13 residues. Germline assignment: CDR1 KGHSY and CDR2 FQNENV. This chain's CDR3 is CASSQLGDQPQHF. Written as DNA, the CDR3 is TGTGCCAGCAGCCAATTGGGGGATCAGCCCCAGCATTTT. The variable domain in full, with the rest retrieved from reference TRBV16 and TRBJ1-5, is GEEVAQTPKHLVRGEGQKAKLYCAPIKGHSYVFWYQQVLKNEFKFLISFQNENVFDETGMPKERFSAKCLPNSPCSLEIQATKLEDSAVYFCASSQLGDQPQHFGDGTRLSIL.

The V and J genes are TRBV30 and TRBJ2-7; 10 positions agree with TRBD2. The V segment lost 3 bases and the J segment 3 bases; nucleotides outside the gene matches: 2. The germline gives CDR1 GTSNPN, CDR2 SVGIG (reference sequence). The CDR3 totals 13 residues. The CDR3 here is CAWRTSGIYEQYF. In DNA, the CDR3 is TGTGCCTGGAGAACTAGCGGGATCTACGAGCAGTACTTC.

The chain combines TRBV7-9 with TRBJ2-4; tentatively, D is TRBD1 (5 bases). The CDR3 is 16 residues long. V lost 5 bases and J lost 4, with 18 bases in between. Germline V gene data show CDR1 as SEHNR and CDR2 as FQNEAQ (reference sequence). CDR3 bases: TGTGCCAGCAGCGCCAGACAGAGCCAAAGAAAAAACATTCAGTACTTC. Translation gives CASSARQSQRKNIQYF.

The chain employs TRBV10-3 and TRBJ2-1; 8 bases are a match to TRBD2. The V and J ends lost 6 bases and 6 bases, in that order; junction bases with no gene match: 13. Germline loops: CDR1 ENHRY, CDR2 SYGVKD. The CDR3 covers 16 residues. CDR3 nucleotide sequence: TGTGCCATCAGCCGCATCTCCGGGACTAGAAGCAATGAGCAGTTCTTC. Translating it yields CAISRISGTRSNEQFF.

This clone appeared once. V gene TRBV28 combines with J gene TRBJ1-2; weak D call: TRBD1 (5 bases). With 4 bases removed from V and 4 bases from J, the gap between germline ends came to 19 bases. CDR1 MDHEN and CDR2 SYDVKM come from the germline V gene. This CDR3 spans 16 amino acids. The CDR3 sequence: CASSSPAAARGYGYTF. The CDR3 DNA reads TGTGCCAGCAGTTCCCCCGCGGCAGCAAGGGGCTATGGCTACACCTTC.

The chain joins TRBV28 to TRBJ2-7; a weak D match, TRBD2 (6 bases). Trimming took 8 bases from V and 4 from J, leaving 18 bases between them. Per the germline V gene, CDR1 is MDHEN and CDR2 is SYDVKM. The CDR3 extends over 14 amino acids. This CDR3 is CASSGLTRRYEQYF. The DNA for the CDR3 is TGTGCCAGCTCGGGACTCACTAGGCGGTACGAGCAGTACTTC.

CDR3 loop: CASMGGTGELFF. In DNA, the CDR3 is TGTGCCAGCATGGGCGGCACCGGGGAGCTGTTTTTT. The chain couples TRBV6-4 to TRBJ2-2; D not resolved. CDR1 MRHNA and CDR2 SNTAGT come from the germline V gene. V was cut by 7 bases and J by 4 bases, with 7 bases left in between. This CDR3 comprises 12 residues.